This TCR beta chain stems from a study of blood T cell repertoires in COVID-19. Study information: Samples of COVID-19 (acute and convalescent) were obtained from the United States, Italy and Spain. From T cells, B-cell-depleted T cells, or PBMCs came the material, which was cDNA or gDNA.

Original processing methods: Nucleated cell counts were estimated from reference gene primer amplification. The method was immunoSEQ multiplex PCR; TCRdb's version includes in-frame clones alone and lacks a portion of them. V and J calls and clone size come straight from that table; D and trimming were deduced from the DNA. The data contain 130,000 to 150,000 clones, over 85% of them singletons. The V end lost 0 bases, the J end lost 0 bases, and 12 bases lay between the germline ends. The CDR3 has 17 residues. Germline CDR1 and CDR2: SGHAT and FQDESV (reference sequence). The chain employs TRBV11-1 and TRBJ2-1; D remains unclear. The sequenced material came from peripheral blood. The receptor was isolated from a human donor in a cohort sampled during active COVID-19. CDR3 sequence reads: CASSLAPAGRSYNEQFF. For the CDR3, the DNA is TGTGCCAGCAGCTTAGCCCCGGCAGGCCGCTCCTACAATGAGCAGTTCTTC.